This T cell receptor beta chain was recorded in a study of blood T cell repertoires in COVID-19. Study background: Acute and convalescent COVID-19 specimens originated in the United States, Italy and Spain.

Clones were read by immunoSEQ multiplex PCR, and TCRdb kept only the in-frame ones, dropping some. Of approximately 200,000 clones in the sample, more than 80% were seen once. Sequencing was done on a sample of peripheral blood. The TCR was taken from a woman of 80 years or more with COVID-19, enrolled during active disease.

The CDR3 DNA is TGTGCCAGCAGTTCGTCGTCCTCTGGAAACACCATATATTTT. It is translated as CASSSSSSGNTIYF. The chain uses TRBV6-5 and TRBJ1-3; no definite D call. The CDR3 spans 14 residues. Trimming stripped 4 bases from V and 0 bases from J, with 7 bases between. Germline CDR1 and CDR2: MNHEY and SVGAGI.